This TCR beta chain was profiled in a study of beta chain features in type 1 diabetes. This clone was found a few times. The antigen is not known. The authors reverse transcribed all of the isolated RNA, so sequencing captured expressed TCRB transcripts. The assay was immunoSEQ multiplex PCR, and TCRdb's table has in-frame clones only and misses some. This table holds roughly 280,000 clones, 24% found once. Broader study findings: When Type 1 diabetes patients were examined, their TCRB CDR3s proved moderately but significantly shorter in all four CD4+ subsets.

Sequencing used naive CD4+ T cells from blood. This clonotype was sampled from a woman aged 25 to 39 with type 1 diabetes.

The CDR3 region is CSVDMSGSGYEQYF. CDR3 DNA: TGCAGCGTTGATATGAGCGGGAGTGGCTACGAGCAGTACTTC. The chain recombines TRBV29-1 with TRBJ2-7, with 8 bases fitting TRBD2. The CDR3 runs 14 residues. V lost 3 bases and J lost 3; bases outside the gene matches: 7. CDR1 and CDR2 (germline): SQVTM, ANQGSEA.